Listed below are T cell receptor beta chains from one sample, sequenced in a study of memory CD4+ T cells and cytomegalovirus serostatus. Clones were read by immunoSEQ multiplex PCR, and TCRdb kept only the in-frame ones, dropping some. The sample records over 65,000 clones, around 78% being singletons. The sample consisted of memory CD4+ T cells from blood. These receptors all stem from an adult in good health and CMV-seropositive. The CDR3 runs from the conserved cysteine through the conserved F or W. A D gene is named only where the DNA matches it firmly. Size tells how often a clone was seen (once, few, many) or the class of an expanded clone, and some rows leave it out.

clone_size j_call d_call v_call cdr3_nt cdr3_aa
few TRBJ1-1 TRBD1 TRBV19 TGTGCCAGCAGACAGGGGGCAGGGTTGGCTGAAGCTTTCTTT CASRQGAGLAEAFF
- TRBJ2-5 - TRBV7-2 TGTGCCAGCAGATTCACAGGGCGAGAGACCCAGTACTTC CASRFTGRETQYF
- TRBJ2-5 - TRBV30 TGTGCCTGGAGCGGACTCGGAGAGACCCAGTACTTC CAWSGLGETQYF
- TRBJ2-1 - TRBV18 TGTGCCAGCTCACCAACCCATGAGCAGTTCTTC CASSPTHEQFF
- TRBJ1-2 - TRBV15 TGTGCCACCAGCAGGGGATTTGAGAACAACTATGGCTACACCTTC CATSRGFENNYGYTF
- TRBJ2-3 - TRBV5-1 TGCGCCAGCAGCTTGCGACGCACAGATACGCAGTATTTT CASSLRRTDTQYF
- TRBJ1-2 - TRBV5-6 TGTGCCAGCAGCTTCCCCGTCCGAGCCTATGGCTACACCTTC CASSFPVRAYGYTF
- TRBJ2-3 TRBD2 TRBV29-1 TGCAGCGTTGAAGATCGGTTTAGCGGGAGGATGGCAGATACGCAGTATTTT CSVEDRFSGRMADTQYF
- TRBJ1-2 - TRBV9 TGTGCCAGCAGCGCGGGAGGGGGACTCTATGGCTACACCTTC CASSAGGGLYGYTF
- TRBJ2-6 - TRBV5-6 TGTGCCAGCAGCTATGACGAGGTGTCCGACGTCCTGACTTTC CASSYDEVSDVLTF
- TRBJ2-6 - TRBV5-1 TGCGCCAGCAGGTTGGGACCGAGCTCTGGGGCCAACGTCCTGACTTTC CASRLGPSSGANVLTF
- TRBJ2-6 - TRBV6-1 TGTGCCGACACGCGTTTGGGGACTGGGGCCAACGTCCTGACTTTC CADTRLGTGANVLTF
- TRBJ2-3 - TRBV11-2 TGTGCCAGCAGCCAGGGACTGGGGACAGATACGCAGTATTTT CASSQGLGTDTQYF
once TRBJ1-1 - TRBV19 TGTGCCAGTAGTTATGGGGGAAACTGGGGGACTGAAGCTTTCTTT CASSYGGNWGTEAFF
- TRBJ2-4 TRBD1 TRBV10-3 TGTGCCATCAGCCCCGGGACAGGGGCTGGGAGTCAGTACTTC CAISPGTGAGSQYF
- TRBJ1-2 - TRBV7-2 TGTGCCAGCAGCTCTAGTGCGACAGCGACGACCTATGGCTACACCTTC CASSSSATATTYGYTF
once TRBJ1-2 TRBD1 TRBV18 TGTGCCAGCTCACAAGACAGGGAGTATGGCTACACCTTC CASSQDREYGYTF
- TRBJ1-2 - TRBV5-6 TGTGCCAGCAGCCCGGAGCAATTGGGCAGTCCCTACACCTTC CASSPEQLGSPYTF
- TRBJ1-2 - TRBV7-9 TGTGCCAGCAGCTTATACCCTGCCGAGGACTCGGACACCTTC CASSLYPAEDSDTF
- TRBJ2-1 - TRBV11-2 TGTGCCAGCAGTTTAAAAGCAGCTGCGGACCTATCAAACAATGAGCAGTTCTTC CASSLKAAADLSNNEQFF
few TRBJ1-1 - TRBV19 TGTGCCAGTAGCACAGCCCGGAACACTGAAGCTTTCTTT CASSTARNTEAFF
- TRBJ2-1 - TRBV12-5 TGTGCTAGTGGCCCCTGGAATGAGCAGTTCTTC CASGPWNEQFF
few TRBJ1-6 - TRBV15 TGTGCCACCAGGGGGTCGAGCTCCTATAATTCACCCCTCCACTTT CATRGSSSYNSPLHF
- TRBJ1-2 - TRBV19 TGTGCCAGTAGAGTCCAAGCGGGGGCAGGCTACACCTTC CASRVQAGAGYTF
- TRBJ2-3 TRBD2 TRBV4-3 TGCGCCAGCAGCCAAGGACTTAGCGGGATGAGAGATACGCAGTATTTT CASSQGLSGMRDTQYF
- TRBJ1-4 TRBD1 TRBV6-6 TGTGCCAGCAGTCCAGGACAGGCAACTAATGAAAAACTGTTTTTT CASSPGQATNEKLFF
once TRBJ2-1 TRBD2 TRBV5-1 TGCGCCAGCAGCTTGACTAGCGGGGCTTACAATGAGCAGTTCTTC CASSLTSGAYNEQFF
once TRBJ1-3 - TRBV11-2 TGTGCCAGCAGCTCCTTAAGGGGGGCTGGAAACACCATATATTTT CASSSLRGAGNTIYF
- TRBJ2-3 - TRBV19 TGTGCCAGCCGCGGGACAGACACAGATACGCAGTATTTT CASRGTDTDTQYF
once TRBJ1-1 - TRBV5-1 TGCGCCAGCAGCTTGGCCAGAGACACTGAAGCTTTCTTT CASSLARDTEAFF
- TRBJ1-2 - TRBV11-3 TGTGCCAGCAGCCAAAAGCGGCCTAACTATGGCTACACCTTC CASSQKRPNYGYTF
once TRBJ2-1 - TRBV6-1 TGTGCCAGCAGCTCCCCTTTGGTTGATGAGCAGTTCTTC CASSSPLVDEQFF
- TRBJ2-3 TRBD2 TRBV4-1 TGCGCCAGCAGCCGTGGACTAGCGACAGATACGCAGTATTTT CASSRGLATDTQYF
few TRBJ2-5 TRBD2 TRBV5-1 TGCGCCAGCAGCTTGGCCCCGGGACTAGCGGGGGGTTCGCAAGAGACCCAGTACTTC CASSLAPGLAGGSQETQYF
- TRBJ2-6 - TRBV6-5 TGTGCCAGCAGTCGGACAGCGGGGGCCAACGTCCTGACTTTC CASSRTAGANVLTF
once TRBJ2-1 - TRBV25-1 TGTGCCAGCAGCAACCCAGGGGCCTCGAACAATGAGCAGTTCTTC CASSNPGASNNEQFF
few TRBJ1-5 - TRBV5-6 TGTGCCAGCAGCTTGGGCGGCCTTGGCAATCAGCCCCAGCATTTT CASSLGGLGNQPQHF
- TRBJ2-3 TRBD2 TRBV11-2 TGTGCCAGCAGCTGGGGACTAGCGGGGGGGCGCACAGATACGCAGTATTTT CASSWGLAGGRTDTQYF
- TRBJ1-3 - TRBV11-3 TGTGCCAGCAGCTTAGACTCGCCGGACACCATATATTTT CASSLDSPDTIYF
once TRBJ1-2 TRBD1 TRBV2 TGTGCCAGCAGTGAACAGGGGGCCTATGGCTACACCTTC CASSEQGAYGYTF
- TRBJ2-6 - TRBV10-3 TGTGCCATCGGAAGCTCTGGGGCCAACGTCCTGACTTTC CAIGSSGANVLTF
- TRBJ2-1 TRBD2 TRBV6-5 TGTGCCAGCAGTTACTCTAGGGGCGGGAGGGCCGGTGAGCAGTTCTTC CASSYSRGGRAGEQFF
- TRBJ1-2 - TRBV6-4 TGTGCCAGCAGGAGACAGGATCTAGGCGGCTACACCTTC CASRRQDLGGYTF
- TRBJ2-1 - TRBV11-2 TGTGCCAGCAGCCCTATCCCTTTCGGGTCGGTTTACAATGAGCAGTTCTTC CASSPIPFGSVYNEQFF
- TRBJ2-3 - TRBV7-2 TGTGCCAGCAGCCCGAGCCGGGTATCTAGCACAGATACGCAGTATTTT CASSPSRVSSTDTQYF
- TRBJ1-1 - TRBV6-5 TGTGCCAGCGCCAGGGGCAGGATAAACACTGAAGCTTTCTTT CASARGRINTEAFF
- TRBJ2-1 - TRBV29-1 TGCAGCGTTGGTGTCGGAGATTTGTACAATGAGCAGTTCTTC CSVGVGDLYNEQFF
- TRBJ2-5 - TRBV19 TGTGCCAGTAGCAGGGACCTGGGAGAGACCCAGTACTTC CASSRDLGETQYF
- TRBJ1-5 - TRBV5-6 TGTGCCAGCAGCTCGGGACCCGGGAGCAATCAGCCCCAGCATTTT CASSSGPGSNQPQHF
- TRBJ2-1 - TRBV5-1 TGCGCCAGCAGAAGCGGTTTATCAGCTGGCAATGAGCAGTTCTTC CASRSGLSAGNEQFF
- TRBJ1-1 - TRBV5-1 TGCGCCAGCAGCTTGGTGAGGATCGGGGAGACTGAAGCTTTCTTT CASSLVRIGETEAFF
few TRBJ2-7 TRBD1 TRBV10-3 TGTGCCATCAGGGCGGATTCAGGGGGCCAGCAGTACTTC CAIRADSGGQQYF
- TRBJ2-2 - TRBV7-9 TGTGCCAGCAGCCCCACCGCCGGGGTCCGGGAGCTGTTTTTT CASSPTAGVRELFF
- TRBJ2-3 - TRBV29-1 TGCAGCGCCGGAGGGAGAGATACGCAGTATTTT CSAGGRDTQYF
many TRBJ1-2 - TRBV4-1 TGCGCCAGCAGCCAATCAGTACAGTTGGTGGGGGGCTACACCTTC CASSQSVQLVGGYTF